This T cell receptor (beta chain) was obtained from a study of cytomegalovirus exposure and HLA in healthy donors (dated by TCRdb to the late 2010s). Some background on the complete study: According to an earlier analysis of around 600 of the donors, about 179 million T cells yielded roughly 110 million unique TCR beta sequences and 276 Gb of sequence data. Roughly 300 gigabases of sequencing data and 70 million to 100 million unique TCR sequences made up an early release that covered several hundred HLA-typed donors. Of the approximately 400 genotyped donors, roughly 85% fell in the genetic ancestry cluster associated with self-reported Caucasian donors. The study aimed to test whether signatures of past pathogen exposure could be identified by cataloging public T cell receptors. The study used immunosequencing to profile the T cell repertoires of several hundred subjects and linked those repertoires to cytomegalovirus serostatus. Along with the roughly 710-subject first cohort, a separate validation cohort of some 130 different subjects was used. The study combined high-throughput TCR immunosequencing, statistical association of individual TCRs with disease status, and machine learning to predict cytomegalovirus infection status. To study patterns of TCR occurrence, a later analysis re-analyzed previously published TCR beta repertoires from around 660 donors and added high-resolution HLA genotyping. The later analysis used no new phenotypic data to find candidate immune exposures, relying instead on TCR beta sequences and their occurrence across donors. An earlier analysis of several hundred of the donors applied high-throughput TCR beta sequencing to assess whether each TCR beta V gene segment acted as functional or pseudogenic. Donor age, sex, ethnicity and CMV serostatus were collected together with the repertoire data. In a later genetic analysis, genome-wide SNP genotypes for about 55% of the 666 donors were used, and that subset was treated as a discovery cohort. Every discovery cohort repertoire had been produced on one sequencing platform. Both class I and class II loci were covered by HLA typing, at four-digit resolution. The number of typed donors differed by locus: about 620-640 for A, B, C, DRB1 and DQB1; approximately 520 for DQA1; 606 for DPA1; and around 450 for DPB1. About five DR-DQ haplotypes were handled as single units for association and clustering because linkage in the cohort was strong. Among some 410 genotyped donors of the cohort, an average of about 220,000 unique TCR beta nucleotide sequences was sequenced per donor, of which roughly 18% were non-productive. Study-wide findings and limitations: Correlated functional status among segregating V segments might be attributable to linkage disequilibrium, but an unknown experimental factor could not be ruled out. The classifier was reported to diagnose cytomegalovirus status with high specificity and sensitivity in both the original and validation cohorts. Roughly uniform sequencing depth across donors was assumed in presence/absence analyses, although this assumption may not hold. A later analysis found that most CMV-associated TCR beta chains appeared HLA-restricted, with HLA associations seemingly driven largely by CMV exposure. In a later analysis, several top co-occurrence clusters were reported to appear linked to parvovirus B19, influenza, CMV and Epstein-Barr virus. The study listed 150 to 200 TCR beta chains as associated with cytomegalovirus. The 87-base-pair reads could not distinguish some IMGT-functional V segments, including TRBV6-2 and TRBV6-3, so those segments were excluded. In a later analysis, the rate of TCR association differed among HLA loci, with DRB1 alleles having the most associated TCRs and HLA-C alleles having the fewest. A cluster of highly shared sequence variants was judged likely to be a technical artifact of the sequencing pipeline. A later analysis associated about 18,000 TCR beta sequences with specific HLA alleles at a false discovery rate of 0.05. The only immune exposure information available for the cohort was CMV serostatus. About 15 rarely observed V segments, including chromosome 9 orphons, were excluded from the earlier analysis of 550 to 700 of the donors because counts were too low. In a later genetic analysis, fewer N-insertions in productive TCRs were reported among donors in an Asian-associated ancestry cluster than the approximately 630-donor mean. According to the authors, the approach could potentially be generalized to other disease states and immunological phenotypes. An association between a missense DCLRE1C variant and V-gene and J-gene trimming of TCR beta chains was found in a later genetic analysis and replicated in an independent cohort. Across donors, most TCR sequences were observed very rarely, whereas some public TCRs were present in many individuals. When HLA alleles, especially DR and DQ, strongly co-occurred, TCR associations were difficult to assign to individual alleles. In a later analysis, HLA-associated TCR beta chains showed more clonal expansion and lower generation probabilities than non-associated chains that were equally common. A further reported finding was that TCR beta sequences accurately predicted the HLA-A and HLA-B alleles for most subjects in the first cohort. The cohort was sequenced for TCR beta chains only, and without alpha or paired-chain data the features that could be detected were limited. In an earlier analysis of some 500 of the donors, most TCR beta V segments were observed in productive rearrangements about 90% or about 30% of the time, broadly matching IMGT annotations. Because HLA typing was missing for some donors at each locus, association tests included only the typed subset. A few of the identified cytomegalovirus-associated TCR beta chains were confirmed in vitro to be specific for cytomegalovirus antigens.

CDR3 length: 14 amino acids, cysteine to phenylalanine. Solely the CDR3 DNA is kept, with 42 bases framed from the first base. The germline V end is reduced by 4 bases and the J end by 2 bases; junction bases left unmatched: 1. Reading the germline V gene gives CDR1 SGDLS and CDR2 YYNGEE. The cohort was made up of about 610 healthy bone marrow donors. At the time of sampling, every cohort member was nominally healthy, though immune exposures that went unrecorded were likely present. The donor tested CMV seronegative and was one of the 352 seronegative cohort members. Each donor provided a peripheral blood sample, and peripheral blood mononuclear cells were used for TCR beta sequencing. The Qiagen DNeasy Blood Extraction Kit was used to extract genomic DNA from the blood cell samples. Library preparation was by the immunoSEQ multiplex PCR assay. For the multiplex PCR, a mixture combining 60 forward primers for TCR Vbeta segments and 13 reverse primers for TCR Jbeta segments was used. Amplification of the CDR3 region of rearranged TCR beta genes was performed with a multiplex PCR assay on genomic DNA. Amplified TCR beta libraries were sequenced as 87-base-pair reads on the Illumina HiSeq System. As for the original processing: A later analysis counted about 82 million unique TCR beta chains across the 550 to 800 repertoires, and some 12 million of these chains were shared by at least two donors. Raw reads were error-corrected and collapsed into unique sequences by a nearest-neighbor algorithm in which closely related sequences were merged to remove PCR and sequencing errors. To assign V, D and J gene segments, CDR3 sequences were aligned to IMGT reference sequences. For a sequence to be retained, at least a six-nucleotide match to both a V gene segment and a J gene segment was required. A rearrangement counted as productive if the CDR3 had no stop codons and remained in frame with V and J, and every other rearrangement counted as non-productive. Following IMGT convention, CDR3 was defined as the stretch from the second conserved V-encoded cysteine to the conserved J-encoded phenylalanine. The earlier analysis of about 590 of the donors excluded sequences that lacked an unambiguous match to a single V gene segment. In an earlier analysis of approximately 500 of the donors, a V segment was called functional when productive rearrangements were above 56.7%, and segregating when the standard deviation between donors exceeded 5%. A statistical classification framework was developed to diagnose cytomegalovirus status using the catalog of TCR beta chain sequences. A later analysis assigned V and J genes by comparing TCR nucleotide sequences with IMGT/GENE-DB human TR gene sequences. In a later analysis, CDR3 sequences and most-parsimonious VDJ recombination scenarios were assigned using the TCRdist pipeline. In a later analysis, each TCR beta chain was defined by its CDR3 amino acid sequence together with its V-gene family, and reads without a unique V-gene family were excluded. In a later analysis, 450 to 600 highly shared, low-generation-probability nucleotide sequences were removed to address suspected cross-contamination and a sequencing artifact. For each public chain, a later analysis derived a clonal expansion index from normalized ranks of inferred template counts within each repertoire. A later analysis computed generation probabilities with a VDJ recombination model fitted to out-of-frame rearrangements, and checked the results against IGoR. Hypergeometric tests were used in a later analysis to score TCR-TCR, TCR-HLA and TCR-CMV co-occurrence, with a repertoire-size bias correction applied to the TCR pairs. In a later analysis, false discovery rates were estimated by permuting HLA or CMV assignments 20 times. A later analysis grouped co-occurring TCRs with DBSCAN, adding TCRdist sequence similarity when clustering within HLA-allele-positive subsets. Co-occurrence clustering excluded repertoires with fewer than 30,000 or more than 120,000 public chains, plus five with anomalous nucleotide sharing. Held by TCRdb, this immuneACCESS table contains in-frame sequences only and omits some clones. Under half of the omission traces to an unresolved V gene where checked; the cause of the rest is unknown. Clone size and the V and J calls come from that table; the DNA yielded D and trimming. The sample table shows about 210,000 clones, and around 79% are seen once. The ten largest clonotypes hold 1.8% of the sample.

This clone occurred once. Its target antigen remains unknown. Base qualities are not at hand, and no much larger clone is one base apart. The specimen was PBMCs. This clonotype was obtained from a male donor in good health and CMV-seronegative. The receptor chain draws on TRBV9 and TRBJ2-1; 9 nucleotides in the junction match TRBD2. The CDR3 amino acid sequence is: CASSPSGAYNEQFF. The sequenced DNA is TGTGCCAGCAGCCCTAGCGGGGCCTACAATGAGCAGTTCTTC. Reference TRBV9 and TRBJ2-1 proteins supply the regions before and after the CDR3; the full variable domain is: DSGVTQTPKHLITATGQRVTLRCSPRSGDLSVYWYQQSLDQGLQFLIQYYNGEERAKGNILERFSAQQFPDLHSELNLSSLELGDSALYFCASSPSGAYNEQFFGPGTRLTVL.